The 17 T cell receptor beta chains reported below all come from one sample, sequenced in a study of cytomegalovirus exposure and HLA in healthy donors. The repertoire was sequenced with immunoSEQ multiplex PCR; TCRdb's copy has only in-frame clones and lacks some. Counted here are a few hundred thousand clones, roughly 90% occurring once; the ten biggest clones make up around 11%. The sample taken for sequencing was PBMCs. These receptors came from a man between 18 and 29 years old in good health and CMV-seropositive.

About this clone itself: Germline and junction disagree at one end, which may indicate a read error. The chain is built from TRBV11-2 and TRBJ1-2, with 7 bases aligning to TRBD1. The CDR3 runs to 14 residues. Germline CDR1 reads SGHAT; CDR2 reads FQNNGV. The CDR3 protein is CASSLDWSQGVLAF. The CDR3 DNA follows: TGTGCCAGCAGCTTAGACTGGAGTCAGGGGGTTTTGGCCTTC.

This clone came up once. This chain connects TRBV27 to TRBJ1-1; D uncertain. Per the germline V gene, CDR1 is MNHEY and CDR2 is SMNVEV (reference sequence). The CDR3 covers 13 residues. Trimming left V 3 bases short and J 4 bases short, with 9 bases between. CDR3 sequence: CASSFRRGTEAFF. The DNA of the CDR3 is TGTGCCAGCAGTTTCCGAAGAGGCACTGAAGCTTTCTTT.

The V call is TRBV4-3, the J call TRBJ1-5, with 8 bases matching TRBD1. Germline values: CDR1 LGHNA, CDR2 YSLEER. Trimming cost V 0 bases and J 5 bases; bases outside gene matches: 6. The CDR3 is 16 amino acids. The CDR3 DNA reads TGCGCCAGCAGCCAAGACGCCGGGACAGGTTATCAGCCCCAGCATTTT. Translation gives CASSQDAGTGYQPQHF.

The chain carries TRBV5-1 and TRBJ2-7; TRBD1 is a possible D gene (6 bases). Germline V CDR1 and CDR2: SGHRS, YFSETQ. Trimming pared 2 bases from V and 7 bases from J, leaving 7 bases between. This CDR3 region has 11 residues. Written as DNA, the CDR3 is TGCGCCAGCAGCTTACAGGGTGAGCAGTACTTC. Translated: CASSLQGEQYF.

The gene calls are TRBV19 and TRBJ1-3; D possibly corresponds to TRBD1 (6 bases). V lost 5 bases and J 2 bases, leaving 16 bases between the germline ends. The CDR3 consists of 16 residues. The germline V gene encodes CDR1 LNHDA and CDR2 SQIVND (reference sequence). The CDR3 DNA is TGTGCCAGTAGTTTTACAGTGGGGGCCACTGGAAACACCATATATTTT. Residues: CASSFTVGATGNTIYF. The full variable domain, with the rest looked up from reference TRBV19 and TRBJ1-3, is DGGITQSPKYLFRKEGQNVTLSCEQNLNHDAMYWYRQDPGQGLRLIYYSQIVNDFQKGDIAEGYSVSREKKESFPLTVTSAQKNPTAFYLCASSFTVGATGNTIYFGEGSWLTVV.

V usage is TRBV11-3 and J usage is TRBJ2-1; 8 bases match TRBD1. The CDR3 consists of 15 residues. Losses at the gene ends were 5 bases for V and 7 bases for J; bases not matched to a gene: 10. The germline V gene has CDR1 SGHNT and CDR2 YENEEA. The CDR3 sequence: CASSKGGQGTNEQFF. CDR3 sequence (DNA): TGTGCCAGCAGCAAGGGTGGACAGGGCACGAATGAGCAGTTCTTC.

This clone came up a few times. V is TRBV11-1 and J is TRBJ2-5; no clear D. The germline V gene encodes CDR1 SGHAT and CDR2 FQDESV (reference sequence). The CDR3 consists of 12 residues. V lost 6 bases, J lost 5 bases, and 10 bases lay in between. DNA for the CDR3: TGTGCCAGCAGTCGTATTCCGGAGACCCAGTACTTC. Amino acid sequence: CASSRIPETQYF.

The chain employs TRBV5-6 and TRBJ1-2; tentative D call: TRBD1 (5 bases). The CDR3 covers 16 residues. Trimming removed 1 base from V and 4 bases from J, with 17 bases in between. Germline assignment: CDR1 SGHDT and CDR2 YYEEEE. In DNA, the CDR3 is TGTGCCAGCAGCTTGCCCGGCGGGGGGGTAAGCTATGGCTACACCTTC. Translating gives CASSLPGGGVSYGYTF.

The sample holds many counts of this clone. The rearrangement joins TRBV19 to TRBJ1-5; 7 bases match TRBD1. The CDR3 consists of 16 residues. Per the germline V gene, CDR1 is LNHDA and CDR2 is SQIVND (reference sequence). Trimming took 7 bases from V and 0 from J; bases not matched to a gene: 9. CDR3 in DNA: TGTGCCAGTAACCGGGGGGGACAGAATAGCAATCAGCCCCAGCATTTT. Translation: CASNRGGQNSNQPQHF.

In its sample, this clone was seen a few times. The J gene is TRBJ2-7, the V gene TRBV6-5; D might be TRBD1 (5 bases). The V end lost 6 bases, the J end lost 0 bases, and 12 bases lay between the germline ends. Germline lookup yields CDR1 MNHEY and CDR2 SVGAGI. The CDR3 loop spans 14 amino acids. CDR3 nucleotides: TGTGCCAGCAGCGAAGTCAGGGCCTCCTACGAGCAGTACTTC. Encoded protein: CASSEVRASYEQYF.

This clone was recorded a few times. The CDR3 loop is CASSSQYYGYTF. DNA of the CDR3: TGTGCCAGCAGTTCACAGTACTATGGCTACACCTTC. The chain joins TRBV6-5 to TRBJ1-2; D call uncertain. In germline, CDR1 is MNHEY, CDR2 SVGAGI. This CDR3 has 12 amino acids. Trimming left V 4 bases short and J 3 bases short, with 6 bases between.

J is TRBJ1-5 and V is TRBV4-2; maybe TRBD1 (6 bases). Deletions cut 0 bases from V and 4 bases from J, with 13 bases between. Germline V CDR1 and CDR2: LGHNA, YNFKEQ. This CDR3 comprises 16 residues. CDR3 nucleotide sequence: TGTGCCAGCAGCCAAGAGGATAGGGGGGGGAATCAGCCCCAGCATTTT. This gives the protein CASSQEDRGGNQPQHF.

In this sample, this clone turned up a few times. This chain links TRBV7-6 with TRBJ1-3; 11 bases are shared with TRBD1. The germline V gene has CDR1 SGHVS and CDR2 FNYEAQ. Trimming cost V 3 bases and J 1 base; bases outside gene matches: 8. The length of the CDR3 is 18 residues. CDR3 DNA sequence: TGTGCCAGCAGCTTCTCCCGGACAGGGGGCTTATCTGGAAACACCATATATTTT. Protein: CASSFSRTGGLSGNTIYF.

This clone was found once. This chain connects TRBV15 to TRBJ1-1; weak D call: TRBD1 (5 bases). Germline V gene lookup returns CDR1 LNHNV and CDR2 YYDKDF (reference sequence). The CDR3 covers 15 residues. V gave up 1 base and J gave up 5 bases, with 14 bases separating them. The CDR3 DNA reads as TGTGCCACCAGCAGAGCGCGGGACGCGGTAACTGAAGCTTTCTTT. It translates to CATSRARDAVTEAFF.

The gene calls are TRBV18 and TRBJ1-2; D is unclear. CDR1 is KGHSH, CDR2 LQKENI, per germline. V dropped 3 bases and J dropped 10 bases, with 12 bases sitting between them. The CDR3 length is 12 residues. The CDR3 DNA sequence: TGTGCCAGCTCACCGGGGAAAGAGGACTACACCTTC. This translates into CASSPGKEDYTF.

The chain combines TRBV5-6 with TRBJ2-7; D gene uncertain. CDR3 length: 12 residues. Germline CDR1 SGHDT, CDR2 YYEEEE. V dropped 0 bases and J dropped 5 bases, with 6 bases sitting between them. The CDR3 spells CASSLATHEQYF. Written as DNA, the CDR3 is TGTGCCAGCAGCTTGGCTACTCACGAGCAGTACTTC. Drawing the rest from reference TRBV5-6 and TRBJ2-7, the complete variable domain is DAGVTQSPTHLIKTRGQQVTLRCSPKSGHDTVSWYQQALGQGPQFIFQYYEEEERQRGNFPDRFSGHQFPNYSSELNVNALLLGDSALYLCASSLATHEQYFGPGTRLTVT.

The V and J genes are TRBV9 and TRBJ2-5, with D possibly TRBD2 on 6 matching bases. The V end lost 3 bases, the J end lost 3 bases, and 18 bases lay between the germline ends. There are 16 residues in the CDR3. Germline-derived CDR1 and CDR2 are SGDLS and YYNGEE. The CDR3 nucleotides read TGTGCCAGCAGCGAAGCTTGGGCCGGCGGGGAAGAGACCCAGTACTTC. Translated, it gives CASSEAWAGGEETQYF.